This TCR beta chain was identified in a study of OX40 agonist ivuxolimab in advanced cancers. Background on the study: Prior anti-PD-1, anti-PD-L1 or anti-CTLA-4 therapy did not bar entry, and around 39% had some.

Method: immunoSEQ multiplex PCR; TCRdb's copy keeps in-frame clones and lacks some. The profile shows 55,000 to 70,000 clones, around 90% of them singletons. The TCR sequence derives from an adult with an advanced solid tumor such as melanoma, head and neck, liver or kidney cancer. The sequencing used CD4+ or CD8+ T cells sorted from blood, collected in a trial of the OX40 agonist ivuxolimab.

The CDR3 sequence is CASSPYLGDYGYTDTQYF. CDR3 DNA sequence: TGTGCCAGCTCACCATACCTGGGGGACTACGGTTACACAGATACGCAGTATTTT. The chain uses TRBV18 and TRBJ2-3; 7 bases are a match to TRBD2. The V gene end was trimmed by 2 bases and the J gene end by 2 bases; junction bases not matched to a gene: 13. CDR3 length equals 18 residues. CDR1 and CDR2 (germline): KGHSH, LQKENI.